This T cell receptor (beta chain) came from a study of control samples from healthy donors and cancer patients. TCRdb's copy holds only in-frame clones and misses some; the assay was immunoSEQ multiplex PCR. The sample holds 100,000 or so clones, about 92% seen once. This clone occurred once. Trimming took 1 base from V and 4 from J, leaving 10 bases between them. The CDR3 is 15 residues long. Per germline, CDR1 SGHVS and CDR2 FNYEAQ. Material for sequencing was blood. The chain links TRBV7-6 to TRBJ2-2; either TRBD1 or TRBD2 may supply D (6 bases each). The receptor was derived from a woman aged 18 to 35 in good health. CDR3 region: CASSLGGARTGELFF. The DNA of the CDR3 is TGTGCCAGCAGCTTAGGGGGGGCCCGCACCGGGGAGCTGTTTTTT.